The 15 T cell receptor beta chains below were found in one sample sequenced in a study of beta chain features in type 1 diabetes. Findings and limits, study-wide: The study found moderately but significantly shorter TCRB CDR3s in all four CD4+ subsets of Type 1 diabetes patients.

Their antigens are not known. The whole isolated RNA underwent reverse transcription, so sequencing captured expressed TCRB transcripts. Some clones are missing from TCRdb's copy, which holds only in-frame ones; the method was immunoSEQ multiplex PCR. The repertoire holds 600,000 or so clones, with roughly 13% as singletons. Sample: naive CD4+ T cells from blood. These receptors were taken from a young man with type 1 diabetes.

This clone turned up a few times. Here the CDR3 reads CASSLMDAAWFF. The CDR3 DNA reads TGTGCCAGCAGCCTGATGGACGCCGCGTGGTTCTTC. The chain uses TRBV5-6 and TRBJ2-1; no clear D gene. Trimming removed 4 bases from V and 15 bases from J, with 17 bases in between. The V gene's germline CDR1 is SGHDT and CDR2 YYEEEE. The CDR3 consists of 12 residues.

The chain carries TRBV6-5 and TRBJ2-7; D is ambiguous. The CDR3 consists of 14 residues. V was clipped by 5 bases and J by 0 bases, with 11 bases between them. Germline assignment: CDR1 MNHEY and CDR2 SVGAGI. The chain's CDR3 is CASSQTSSSYEQYF. The CDR3 nucleotides are TGTGCCAGCAGTCAGACTTCGAGCTCCTACGAGCAGTACTTC.

The chain couples TRBV30 to TRBJ2-1; D is unclear. The germline V gene has CDR1 GTSNPN and CDR2 SVGIG (reference sequence). The CDR3 loop spans 16 amino acids. V was pared by 4 bases and J by 2 bases, with 18 bases between. In DNA, the CDR3 is TGTGCCTGGACTCAAACCCTATATTGGACCTACAATGAGCAGTTCTTC. Protein sequence: CAWTQTLYWTYNEQFF. The full variable domain, in which reference TRBV30 and TRBJ2-1 provide the parts outside the CDR3, is SQTIHQWPATLVQPVGSPLSLECTVEGTSNPNLYWYRQAAGRGLQLLFYSVGIGQISSEVPQNLSASRPQDRQFILSSKKLLLSDSGFYLCAWTQTLYWTYNEQFFGPGTRLTVL.

This clone has a handful of counts. The chain combines TRBV30 with TRBJ2-7; 10 bases are shared with TRBD2. V was clipped by 3 bases and J by 4 bases; unmatched bases: 6. Germline CDR1 is GTSNPN and CDR2 is SVGIG (reference sequence). The CDR3 length is 14 residues. The CDR3 region is CAWRGSGGKYEQYF. CDR3 bases: TGTGCCTGGAGAGGTAGCGGGGGGAAATACGAGCAGTACTTC.

This clone was seen only a few times. The V call is TRBV29-1, the J call TRBJ2-5; D uncertain. V lost 7 bases and J 9 bases, leaving 21 bases between the germline ends. Germline V CDR1 and CDR2: SQVTM, ANQGSEA. The CDR3 contains 13 residues. The chain's CDR3 is CSASDLDLKAQYF. As DNA, the CDR3 is TGCAGCGCCTCTGACTTAGACCTGAAGGCCCAGTACTTC.

V gene TRBV18 combines with J gene TRBJ2-6, with D possibly called TRBD1 or TRBD2 (5 bases each). Between the trimmed V and J ends, which lost 6 bases and 0 bases, there was a span of 15 bases. The CDR3 is 17 amino acids. CDR1 and CDR2 from the germline V gene are KGHSH and LQKENI. The CDR3 DNA is TGTGCCAGCTCCCAGTACGTGGGGACCTCTGGGGCCAACGTCCTGACTTTC. Amino acids: CASSQYVGTSGANVLTF.

The chain combines TRBV4-2 with TRBJ2-7; D perhaps matches TRBD2 (6 bases). The germline V gene encodes CDR1 LGHNA and CDR2 YNFKEQ. Trimming pared 3 bases from V and 7 bases from J, leaving 19 bases between. This CDR3 has 15 amino acids. Here the CDR3 DNA reads TGTGCCAGCAGCCAGCCCCATGGGGGGAACGGGGAGCAGTACTTC. This encodes CASSQPHGGNGEQYF.

This clone turned up a few times. This sequence joins TRBV5-4 and TRBJ2-4, with D perhaps TRBD1 (5 bases). Per the germline V gene, CDR1 is SGHNT and CDR2 is YYREEE (reference sequence). The CDR3 loop spans 16 amino acids. With 1 base removed from V and 0 bases from J, the gap between germline ends came to 11 bases. The CDR3 coding sequence is TGTGCCAGCAGCTTGTGGACATCTGCAGCCAAAAACATTCAGTACTTC. Translated, it gives CASSLWTSAAKNIQYF.

This clone was observed a handful of times. The chain is built from TRBV7-9 and TRBJ1-5, with D hard to call. V lost 5 bases and J 3 bases, leaving 11 bases between the germline ends. The CDR3 covers 14 residues. Germline V gene lookup returns CDR1 SEHNR and CDR2 FQNEAQ (reference sequence). As DNA, the CDR3 is TGTGCCAGCAGCCCCTTGGGGAACAATCAGCCCCAGCATTTT. This gives the protein CASSPLGNNQPQHF.

In this sample, this clone turned up a few times. The chain recombines TRBV7-2 with TRBJ2-1, with D unresolved. The CDR3 sequence is 13 residues long. V lost 5 bases and J 8 bases, leaving 13 bases between the germline ends. Germline assignment: CDR1 SGHTA and CDR2 FQGNSA. This CDR3 is CASSPFQLHEQFF. The CDR3 DNA reads TGTGCCAGCAGCCCATTCCAACTTCATGAGCAGTTCTTC.

This chain joins TRBV28 and TRBJ1-2; D call uncertain. The germline V gene encodes CDR1 MDHEN and CDR2 SYDVKM. The V gene lost 3 bases and the J gene lost 1 base, with 6 bases spanning the gap. CDR3 length equals 13 residues. CDR3 in amino acids: CASSFDINYGYTF. In DNA form, the CDR3 reads TGTGCCAGCAGTTTCGACATTAACTATGGCTACACCTTC.

This clone was counted only a few times. The J gene is TRBJ2-7, the V gene TRBV5-1; D might be TRBD2 (6 bases). CDR3 length: 13 residues. The germline gives CDR1 SGHRS, CDR2 YFSETQ. V lost 2 bases to trimming and J lost 9 bases, with 15 bases between them. CDR3 protein: CASSFTGTSVQYF. In DNA, the CDR3 is TGCGCCAGCAGCTTCACCGGGACTTCCGTGCAGTACTTC.

The chain employs TRBV19 and TRBJ1-2, with D unclear. Trimming removed 5 bases at V and 5 bases at J, with 18 bases between. Germline CDR1 and CDR2: LNHDA and SQIVND (reference sequence). This CDR3 has 15 amino acids. CDR3 in amino acids: CASSSVTTLAYGYTF. CDR3 nucleotides: TGTGCCAGTAGTTCGGTGACAACTCTGGCTTATGGCTACACCTTC.

Only a few counts were recorded for this clone. Other nucleotide sequences from this sample produce the same CDR3. V and J are TRBV9 and TRBJ2-1, with D hard to call. CDR3 size: 15 residues. Germline assignment: CDR1 SGDLS and CDR2 YYNGEE. V was pared by 0 bases and J by 1 base, with 8 bases between. CDR3 region: CASSVDPSSYNEQFF. The CDR3 coding sequence is TGTGCCAGCAGCGTAGATCCTAGTTCCTACAATGAGCAGTTCTTC.

This chain joins TRBV2 and TRBJ2-3, with D possibly matching TRBD2 (6 bases). The V gene lost 4 bases and the J gene lost 6 bases, with 8 bases spanning the gap. The germline CDR1 and CDR2 sequences are SNHLY and FYNNEI. The CDR3 sequence is 12 residues long. CDR3: CASSVLADTQYF. The CDR3 nucleotides read TGTGCCAGCAGTGTCCTAGCGGATACGCAGTATTTT.